The clone carrying this T cell receptor (beta chain) was detected a few times. Its antigen remains unidentified. Germline CDR1 SGDLS, CDR2 YYNGEE. This CDR3 has 15 residues. V dropped 5 bases and J dropped 6; count of bases not matched to a gene: 6. This entry is derived from a study of sequential checkpoint blockade in melanoma. Looking at the study overall: Randomization was 1:1 between first-line nivolumab→ipilimumab and ipilimumab→nivolumab. Under 25 patients had tumor biopsies before treatment and at week 13.

Treatment described: randomized to nivolumab then ipilimumab (arm A) or the reverse (arm B). Study-wide results and caveats: T-cell fraction and clonality followed PD-L1 and CD8+ counts, not mutational load.

Some clones are missing from TCRdb's copy, which holds only in-frame ones; the method was immunoSEQ multiplex PCR. The sample records roughly 20,000 clones, about 27% being singletons. The receptor's source is a human donor with melanoma. The rearrangement links TRBV9 to TRBJ2-3; TRBD2 agrees at 13 bases. The material sequenced was tumor tissue (inferred from file names), taken from a patient given nivolumab and ipilimumab in sequence. CDR3 amino acids: CASSELAGGIDTQYF. CDR3 DNA: TGTGCCAGCAGTGAACTAGCGGGAGGGATTGATACGCAGTATTTT.